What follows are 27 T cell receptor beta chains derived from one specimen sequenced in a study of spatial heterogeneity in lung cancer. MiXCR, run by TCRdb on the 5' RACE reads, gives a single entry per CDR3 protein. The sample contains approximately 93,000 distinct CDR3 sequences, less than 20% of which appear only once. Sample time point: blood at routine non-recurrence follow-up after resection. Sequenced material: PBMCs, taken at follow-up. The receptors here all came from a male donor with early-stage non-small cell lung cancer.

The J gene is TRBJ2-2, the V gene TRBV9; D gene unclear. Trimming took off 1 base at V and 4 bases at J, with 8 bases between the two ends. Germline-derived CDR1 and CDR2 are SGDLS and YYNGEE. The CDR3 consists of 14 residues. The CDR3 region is CASSVPSSTGELFF. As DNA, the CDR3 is TGTGCCAGCAGCGTACCTTCCTCCACCGGGGAGCTGTTTTTT.

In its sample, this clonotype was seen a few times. The CDR3 spells CASSATGGLTGELFF. The CDR3 region has the DNA TGTGCCAGCAGCGCCACAGGGGGTTTGACCGGGGAGCTGTTTTTT. The chain combines TRBV5-5 with TRBJ2-2; the match to TRBD1 covers 8 bases. Trimming at V came to 4 bases and at J to 5 bases, leaving 7 bases not matched to a gene. Germline CDR1 SGHKS, CDR2 YYEKEE (reference sequence). The CDR3 is made up of 15 amino acids.

CDR3 nucleotide sequence: TGCGCCAGCAGCCAAGTGACGGGAGACACTGAAGCTTTCTTT. Encoded protein: CASSQVTGDTEAFF. The J gene is TRBJ1-1, the V gene TRBV4-3; D not certain. The CDR3 is 14 residues long. Trimming took 1 base from V and 3 from J, leaving 9 bases between them. Germline values: CDR1 LGHNA, CDR2 YSLEER.

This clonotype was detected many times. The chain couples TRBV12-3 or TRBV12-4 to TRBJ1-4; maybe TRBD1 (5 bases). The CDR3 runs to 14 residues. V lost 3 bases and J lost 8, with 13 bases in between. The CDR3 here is CASSLSGGKEKLFF. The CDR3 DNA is TGTGCCAGCAGTTTGTCCGGGGGGAAAGAAAAACTGTTTTTT.

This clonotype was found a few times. The CDR3 here is CSVTVNYGYTF. The CDR3, as DNA: TGCAGCGTCACGGTTAACTATGGCTACACCTTC. The genes are TRBV29-1 and TRBJ1-2; D not certain. The CDR3 contains 11 residues. Germline-derived CDR1 and CDR2 are SQVTM and ANQGSEA. V was trimmed by 6 bases and J by 1 base, leaving 6 bases between them.

The CDR3: CASGRYSETQYF. The CDR3 DNA reads TGTGCTAGTGGGCGCTACTCGGAGACCCAGTACTTC. The V call is TRBV12-5, the J call TRBJ2-5; no firm D call. Per germline, CDR1 LGHNT and CDR2 FRNRAP. The germline V and J ends were trimmed by 6 bases and 5 bases, with 10 bases remaining between them. This CDR3 is built from 12 residues.

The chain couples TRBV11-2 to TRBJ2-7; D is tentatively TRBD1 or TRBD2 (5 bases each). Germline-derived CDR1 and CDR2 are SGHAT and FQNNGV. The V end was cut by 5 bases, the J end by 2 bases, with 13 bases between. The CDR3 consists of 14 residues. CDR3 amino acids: CASSRPGTAYEQYF. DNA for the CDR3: TGTGCCAGCAGCCGCCCCGGGACGGCCTACGAGCAGTACTTC.

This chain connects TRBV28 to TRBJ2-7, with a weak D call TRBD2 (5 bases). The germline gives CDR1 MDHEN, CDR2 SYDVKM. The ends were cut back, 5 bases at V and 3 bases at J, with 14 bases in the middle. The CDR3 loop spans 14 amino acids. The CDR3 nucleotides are TGTGCCAGCAGTGTTTTTGGCGGGTTCTACGAGCAGTACTTC. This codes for CASSVFGGFYEQYF.

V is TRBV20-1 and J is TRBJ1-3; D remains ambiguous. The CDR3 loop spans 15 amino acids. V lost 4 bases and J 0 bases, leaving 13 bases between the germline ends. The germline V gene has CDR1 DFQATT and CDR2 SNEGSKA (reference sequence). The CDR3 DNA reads TGCAGTGCTACTGATCTAGGCAGCTCTGGAAACACCATATATTTT. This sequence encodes CSATDLGSSGNTIYF.

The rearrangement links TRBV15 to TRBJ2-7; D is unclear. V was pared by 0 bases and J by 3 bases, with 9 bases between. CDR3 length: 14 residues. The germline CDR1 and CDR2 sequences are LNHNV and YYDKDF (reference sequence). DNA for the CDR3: TGTGCCACCAGCAGAGATCGTCACAGCTACGAGCAGTACGTC. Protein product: CATSRDRHSYEQYV.

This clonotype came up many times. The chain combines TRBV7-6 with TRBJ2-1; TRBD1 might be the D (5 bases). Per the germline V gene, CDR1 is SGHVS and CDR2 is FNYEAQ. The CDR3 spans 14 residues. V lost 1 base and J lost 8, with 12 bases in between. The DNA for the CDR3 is TGTGCCAGCAGCTTAGTCCAGCTAGGGGATGAGCAGTTCTTC. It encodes CASSLVQLGDEQFF.

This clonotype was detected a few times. This chain's CDR3 is CAISPATDTQYF. In DNA form, the CDR3 reads TGTGCCATCAGCCCGGCCACAGATACGCAGTATTTT. The chain links TRBV10-3 to TRBJ2-3; the D is unclear. The CDR3 contains 12 residues. Germline values: CDR1 ENHRY, CDR2 SYGVKD. Trimming shortened V by 6 bases and J by 2 bases, and 6 bases separated the two germline ends.

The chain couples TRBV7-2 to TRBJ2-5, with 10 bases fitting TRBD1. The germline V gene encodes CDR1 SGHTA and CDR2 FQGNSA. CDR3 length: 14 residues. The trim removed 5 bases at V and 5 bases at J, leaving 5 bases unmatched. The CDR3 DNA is TGTGCCAGCAGCCCGGGACAGGGGCTGGAGACCCAGTACTTC. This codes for CASSPGQGLETQYF.

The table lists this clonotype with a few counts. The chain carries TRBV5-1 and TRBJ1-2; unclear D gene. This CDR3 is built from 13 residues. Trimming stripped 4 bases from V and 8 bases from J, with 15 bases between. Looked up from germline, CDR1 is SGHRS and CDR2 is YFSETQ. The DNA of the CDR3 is TGCGCCAGCAGCCCCGAATTGGGCAACGGCTACACCTTC. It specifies CASSPELGNGYTF.

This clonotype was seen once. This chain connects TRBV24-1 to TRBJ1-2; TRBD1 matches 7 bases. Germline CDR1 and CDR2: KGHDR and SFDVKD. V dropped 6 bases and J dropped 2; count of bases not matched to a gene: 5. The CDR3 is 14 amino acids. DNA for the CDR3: TGTGCCACCAGTCCCGGACAGGTGAACTATGGCTACACCTTC. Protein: CATSPGQVNYGYTF.

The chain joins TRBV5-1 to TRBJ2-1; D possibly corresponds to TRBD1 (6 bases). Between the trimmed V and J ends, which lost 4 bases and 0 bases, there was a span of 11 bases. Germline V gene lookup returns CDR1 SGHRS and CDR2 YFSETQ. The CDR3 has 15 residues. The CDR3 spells CASSTTGSSYNEQFF. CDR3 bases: TGCGCCAGCAGCACGACAGGAAGCTCCTACAATGAGCAGTTCTTC.

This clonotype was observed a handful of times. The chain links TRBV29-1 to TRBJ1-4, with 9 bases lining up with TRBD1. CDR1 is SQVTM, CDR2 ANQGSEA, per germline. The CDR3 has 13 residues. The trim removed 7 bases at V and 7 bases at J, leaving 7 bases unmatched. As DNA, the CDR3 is TGCAGCGGGGGGACAGGGCGTTTTGAAAAACTGTTTTTT. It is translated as CSGGTGRFEKLFF.

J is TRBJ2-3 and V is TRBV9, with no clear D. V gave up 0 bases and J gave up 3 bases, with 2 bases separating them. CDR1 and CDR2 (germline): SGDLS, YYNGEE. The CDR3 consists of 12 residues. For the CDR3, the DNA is TGTGCCAGCAGCGTAGCAACAGATACGCAGTATTTT. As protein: CASSVATDTQYF.

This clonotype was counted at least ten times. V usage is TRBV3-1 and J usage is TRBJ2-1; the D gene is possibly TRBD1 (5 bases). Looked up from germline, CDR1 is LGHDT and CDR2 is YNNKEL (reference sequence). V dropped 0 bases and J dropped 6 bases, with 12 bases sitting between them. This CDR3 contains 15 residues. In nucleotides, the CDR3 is TGTGCCAGCAGCCAAGACCCAGGGTTTGGCAATGAGCAGTTCTTC. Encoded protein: CASSQDPGFGNEQFF.

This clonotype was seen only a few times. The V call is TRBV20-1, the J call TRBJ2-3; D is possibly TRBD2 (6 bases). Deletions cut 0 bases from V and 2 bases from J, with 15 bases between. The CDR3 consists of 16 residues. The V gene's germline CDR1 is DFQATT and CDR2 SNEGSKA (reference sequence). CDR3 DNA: TGCAGTGCTAGAGATAAGGGAAGGACTACCACAGATACGCAGTATTTT. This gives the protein CSARDKGRTTTDTQYF.

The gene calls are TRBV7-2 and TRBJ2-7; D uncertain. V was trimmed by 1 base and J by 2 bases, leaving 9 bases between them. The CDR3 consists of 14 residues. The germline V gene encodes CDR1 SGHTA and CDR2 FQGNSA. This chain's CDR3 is CASSLGSGTYEQYV. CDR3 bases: TGTGCCAGCAGCTTAGGTTCAGGCACCTACGAGCAGTACGTC.

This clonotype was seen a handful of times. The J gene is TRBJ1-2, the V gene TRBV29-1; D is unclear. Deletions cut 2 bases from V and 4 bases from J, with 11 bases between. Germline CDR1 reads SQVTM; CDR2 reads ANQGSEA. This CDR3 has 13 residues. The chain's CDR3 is CSVEQTRGYGYTF. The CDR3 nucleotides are TGCAGCGTTGAACAAACTCGGGGCTATGGCTACACCTTC.

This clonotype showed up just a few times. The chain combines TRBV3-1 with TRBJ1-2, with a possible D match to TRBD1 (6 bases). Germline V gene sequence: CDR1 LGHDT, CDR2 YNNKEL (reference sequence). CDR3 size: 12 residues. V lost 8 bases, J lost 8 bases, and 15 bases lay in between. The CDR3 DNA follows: TGTGCCAGCCGCGGGGGGGCGAAAGGCTACACCTTC. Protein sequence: CASRGGAKGYTF. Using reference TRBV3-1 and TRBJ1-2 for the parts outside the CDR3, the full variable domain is DTAVSQTPKYLVTQMGNDKSIKCEQNLGHDTMYWYKQDSKKFLKIMFSYNNKELIINETVPNRFSPKSPDKAHLNLHINSLELGDSAVYFCASRGGAKGYTFGSGTRLTVV.

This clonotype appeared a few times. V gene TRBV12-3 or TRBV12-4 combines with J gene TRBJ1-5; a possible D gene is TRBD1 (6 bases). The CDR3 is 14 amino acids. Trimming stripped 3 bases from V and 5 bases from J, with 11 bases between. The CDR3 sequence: CASSFRQVDQPQHF. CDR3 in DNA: TGTGCCAGCAGTTTCAGACAGGTTGATCAGCCCCAGCATTTT.

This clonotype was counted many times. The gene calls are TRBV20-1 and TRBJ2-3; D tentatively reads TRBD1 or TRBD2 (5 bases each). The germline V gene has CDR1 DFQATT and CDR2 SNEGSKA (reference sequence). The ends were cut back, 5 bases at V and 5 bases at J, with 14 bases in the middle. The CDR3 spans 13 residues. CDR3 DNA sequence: TGCAGTGCTCCGGGACCCAGGCTAGATACGCAGTATTTT. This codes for CSAPGPRLDTQYF.

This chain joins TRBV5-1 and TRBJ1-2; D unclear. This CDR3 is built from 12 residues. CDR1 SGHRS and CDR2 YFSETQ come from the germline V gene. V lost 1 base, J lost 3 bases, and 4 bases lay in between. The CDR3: CASSLTDYGYTF. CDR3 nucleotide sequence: TGCGCCAGCAGCTTGACGGACTATGGCTACACCTTC.

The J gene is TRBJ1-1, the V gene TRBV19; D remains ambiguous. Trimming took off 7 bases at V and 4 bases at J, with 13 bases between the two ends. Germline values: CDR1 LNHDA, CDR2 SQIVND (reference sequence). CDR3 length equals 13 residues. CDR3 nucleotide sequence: TGTGCCAGTACCTTCCGGGGAGGCACTGAAGCTTTCTTT. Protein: CASTFRGGTEAFF.